The 17 T cell receptor beta chains reported below all come from one sample, sequenced in a study of blood T cell repertoires in COVID-19. Assay used: immunoSEQ multiplex PCR; TCRdb lists only in-frame clones, some missing. The table lists about 49,000 clones, around 83% of them singletons, with more than 1.5% in the top ten. The sequenced sample was peripheral blood. The receptors were sampled from a man in his forties or fifties with acute or convalescent COVID-19.

This chain uses TRBV3-1 (or the pseudogene TRBV3-2) with TRBJ1-2; D possibly corresponds to TRBD1 (6 bases). There are 15 residues in the CDR3. Trimming removed 1 base from V and 2 bases from J, with 11 bases in between. The germline gives CDR1 LGHDT, CDR2 YNNKEL (reference sequence). The CDR3 loop reads CASSQVGTKNYGYTF. Here the CDR3 DNA reads TGTGCCAGCAGCCAAGTGGGGACAAAAAACTATGGCTACACCTTC.

The CDR3 DNA is TGTGCCAGCAGTTTTACGGCAGGTAGCACAGATACGCAGTATTTT. This translates into CASSFTAGSTDTQYF. This chain connects TRBV27 to TRBJ2-3; no clear D. Trimming took off 3 bases at V and 0 bases at J, with 10 bases between the two ends. The length of the CDR3 is 15 residues. Germline lookup yields CDR1 MNHEY and CDR2 SMNVEV (reference sequence).

The rearrangement links TRBV4-3 to TRBJ2-1; 8 bases align to TRBD1. V was pared by 3 bases and J by 2 bases, with 9 bases of the junction left unmatched. The CDR3 sequence is 17 residues long. Germline lookup yields CDR1 LGHNA and CDR2 YSLEER. Written as DNA, the CDR3 is TGCGCCAGCAGCCATCCCAAGGGCAGGGGGCCCTACAATGAGCAGTTCTTC. It yields the protein CASSHPKGRGPYNEQFF.

This rearrangement joins TRBV9 to TRBJ2-3; 13 nucleotides agree with TRBD2. CDR1 is SGDLS, CDR2 YYNGEE, per germline. Losses at the gene ends were 3 bases for V and 3 bases for J; bases not matched to a gene: 4. This CDR3 region has 16 residues. CDR3 DNA: TGTGCCAGCAGCGCGGGGACTAGCGGGGTAACAGATACGCAGTATTTT. Amino acids: CASSAGTSGVTDTQYF.

The J gene is TRBJ2-3, the V gene TRBV5-4; 7 bases are shared with TRBD2. Per germline, CDR1 SGHNT and CDR2 YYREEE (reference sequence). With V trimmed by 4 bases and J by 2 bases, 10 bases remained unmatched. The CDR3 covers 16 residues. CDR3 coding DNA: TGTGCCAGCAGCACTTATCTAGCGGCAACCACAGATACGCAGTATTTT. Translated: CASSTYLAATTDTQYF.

The chain uses TRBV6-1 and TRBJ1-5; the D gene is possibly TRBD1 (5 bases). Trimming cost V 4 bases and J 4 bases, with 17 bases left between them. The CDR3 loop spans 16 amino acids. Germline V gives CDR1 MNHNS, CDR2 SASEGT. This chain's CDR3 is CASSVGALGFNQPQHF. The CDR3 coding sequence is TGTGCCAGCAGTGTTGGGGCCTTAGGCTTTAATCAGCCCCAGCATTTT.

The rearrangement joins TRBV7-2 to TRBJ2-1, with 8 bases fitting TRBD2. V gave up 5 bases and J gave up 6 bases; unmatched junction bases: 9. Germline V gene sequence: CDR1 SGHTA, CDR2 FQGNSA. This CDR3 has 15 amino acids. The CDR3 DNA follows: TGTGCCAGCAGCCGCCCGGGACTAGGGACCAATGAGCAGTTCTTC. It encodes CASSRPGLGTNEQFF.

The chain recombines TRBV9 with TRBJ2-2; TRBD2 is a possible D gene (5 bases). V was shortened by 0 bases and J by 4 bases, with 13 bases between the two germline ends. Germline V lookup: CDR1 SGDLS, CDR2 YYNGEE. There are 16 residues in the CDR3. The CDR3 here is CASSVEASLGTGELFF. The CDR3 coding sequence is TGTGCCAGCAGCGTAGAAGCTAGCCTGGGCACCGGGGAGCTGTTTTTT.

This chain connects TRBV21-1 to TRBJ2-7; the D call of TRBD2 is as the table states it, not checked on the DNA. TRBV21-1 constitutes a pseudogene. The CDR3 is 10 amino acids. CDR3 DNA: TGTGCCAGAGCTGCCGGCGAGCAGTACTTC. Protein: CARAAGEQYF.

This sequence joins TRBV24-1 and TRBJ2-1; 9 bases line up with TRBD1. The CDR3 is 16 amino acids. The V gene end was trimmed by 3 bases and the J gene end by 6 bases; junction bases not matched to a gene: 8. From germline, CDR1 is KGHDR and CDR2 SFDVKD. CDR3 amino acids: CATSDEGQGSGNEQFF. CDR3 DNA: TGTGCCACCAGTGATGAGGGACAGGGATCAGGCAATGAGCAGTTCTTC.

The rearrangement joins TRBV30 to TRBJ2-7, with a possible D match to TRBD2 (5 bases). V was trimmed by 2 bases and J by 5 bases, leaving 13 bases between them. The CDR3 spans 13 residues. Germline CDR1 is GTSNPN and CDR2 is SVGIG (reference sequence). CDR3 sequence: CAWSIGLNHEQYF. CDR3 bases: TGTGCCTGGAGTATAGGACTCAACCACGAGCAGTACTTC. The full variable domain, its missing parts supplied by reference TRBV30 and TRBJ2-7, is SQTIHQWPATLVQPVGSPLSLECTVEGTSNPNLYWYRQAAGRGLQLLFYSVGIGQISSEVPQNLSASRPQDRQFILSSKKLLLSDSGFYLCAWSIGLNHEQYFGPGTRLTVT.

The chain joins TRBV10-2 to TRBJ2-7, with D hard to call. Trimming left V 3 bases short and J 6 bases short, with 15 bases between. This CDR3 is built from 14 residues. Germline assignment: CDR1 WSHSY and CDR2 SAAADI. In DNA form, the CDR3 reads TGCGCCAGCAGTGACCGATACTACCGCAGCGAGCAGTACTTC. As protein: CASSDRYYRSEQYF.

This clone was seen a single time. The chain has TRBV7-6 and TRBJ1-5, with 8 bases lining up with TRBD1. Per germline, CDR1 SGHVS and CDR2 FNYEAQ. Trimming cost V 0 bases and J 0 bases; bases outside gene matches: 7. The CDR3 sequence is 18 residues long. The CDR3 region is CASSLAGGTGYSNQPQHF. In DNA form, the CDR3 reads TGTGCCAGCAGCTTAGCGGGGGGGACAGGCTATAGCAATCAGCCCCAGCATTTT. Full variable domain (rest looked up from reference TRBV7-6 and TRBJ1-5): GAGVSQSPRYKVTKRGQDVALRCDPISGHVSLYWYRQALGQGPEFLTYFNYEAQQDKSGLPNDRFSAERPEGSISTLTIQRTEQRDSAMYRCASSLAGGTGYSNQPQHFGDGTRLSIL.

The chain has TRBV18 and TRBJ2-6; TRBD2 might be the D (6 bases). This CDR3 is 20 amino acids long. CDR1 and CDR2 from the germline V gene are KGHSH and LQKENI. The V end was cut by 2 bases, the J end by 0 bases, with 20 bases between. The CDR3 loop is CASSPKQIAATSSGANVLTF. The DNA for the CDR3 is TGTGCCAGCTCACCAAAGCAGATAGCGGCCACAAGCTCTGGGGCCAACGTCCTGACTTTC. Complete variable domain (other parts from reference TRBV18 and TRBJ2-6): NAGVMQNPRHLVRRRGQEARLRCSPMKGHSHVYWYRQLPEEGLKFMVYLQKENIIDESGMPKERFSAEFPKEGPSILRIQQVVRGDSAAYFCASSPKQIAATSSGANVLTFGAGSRLTVL.

The chain carries TRBV19 and TRBJ1-6, with 11 bases matching TRBD1. This CDR3 is built from 13 residues. V shed 10 bases, J shed 14 bases, and the junction held 10 bases outside the gene matches. Germline assignment: CDR1 LNHDA and CDR2 SQIVND (reference sequence). CDR3 bases: TGTGCCACCGCCGGGACAGGGGGTAGAGCCCTCCACTTT. Amino acids: CATAGTGGRALHF. Filled out from reference TRBV19 and TRBJ1-6, the complete variable domain reads DGGITQSPKYLFRKEGQNVTLSCEQNLNHDAMYWYRQDPGQGLRLIYYSQIVNDFQKGDIAEGYSVSREKKESFPLTVTSAQKNPTAFYLCATAGTGGRALHFGNGTRLTVT.

The V gene is TRBV18, the J gene TRBJ2-1; 8 bases agree with TRBD1. Germline CDR1 is KGHSH and CDR2 is LQKENI. V lost 9 bases and J lost 8; bases outside the gene matches: 18. This CDR3 contains 16 residues. The DNA of the CDR3 is TGTGCCAGTTATCGCGTTTCCACACTACAGGGGGATGAGCAGTTCTTC. Translation gives CASYRVSTLQGDEQFF.

The J gene is TRBJ2-2, the V gene TRBV5-1, with 9 positions matching TRBD1. Germline trimming cut 3 bases from V and 7 bases from J; bases unmatched to any gene: 7. The CDR3 is made up of 15 amino acids. The germline V gene has CDR1 SGHRS and CDR2 YFSETQ. CDR3 amino acids: CASSSGTGRGGELFF. The CDR3 coding sequence is TGCGCCAGCAGCTCCGGGACAGGGAGGGGCGGGGAGCTGTTTTTT.